This entry is about one T cell receptor beta chain. The sample comes from a study of T cells in Graves' hyperthyroidism and ophthalmopathy. Study as a whole: Peripheral blood draws took place at initial diagnosis, ahead of any treatment.

Uncontrolled infection, other autoimmune disease, pregnancy or lactation led to exclusion. Isolation of PBMCs was performed on 8.5 to 10 ml fresh peripheral blood. V lost 4 bases and J lost 5, with 11 bases in between. The germline V gene encodes CDR1 MNHNS and CDR2 SASEGT. CDR3 size: 13 residues. The source material, RNA transcripts, was used to amplify TCR beta CDR3 regions. The HTBI primer set was used in a first-round RT-PCR of the TCR CDR3. TCRdb fed the multiplex PCR reads into MiXCR, producing one record per CDR3 protein. The repertoire holds 550,000 to 800,000 distinct CDR3 sequences, with 15% to 20% as singletons.

The sample comprised blood. The rearrangement links TRBV6-1 to TRBJ2-5; TRBD1 might be the D (5 bases). The TCR sequence derives from a man younger than 30 with Graves' hyperthyroidism. The CDR3 nucleotides read TGTGCCAGCAGTGGGGGCCTGTTGGAGACCCAGTACTTC. This sequence encodes CASSGGLLETQYF.